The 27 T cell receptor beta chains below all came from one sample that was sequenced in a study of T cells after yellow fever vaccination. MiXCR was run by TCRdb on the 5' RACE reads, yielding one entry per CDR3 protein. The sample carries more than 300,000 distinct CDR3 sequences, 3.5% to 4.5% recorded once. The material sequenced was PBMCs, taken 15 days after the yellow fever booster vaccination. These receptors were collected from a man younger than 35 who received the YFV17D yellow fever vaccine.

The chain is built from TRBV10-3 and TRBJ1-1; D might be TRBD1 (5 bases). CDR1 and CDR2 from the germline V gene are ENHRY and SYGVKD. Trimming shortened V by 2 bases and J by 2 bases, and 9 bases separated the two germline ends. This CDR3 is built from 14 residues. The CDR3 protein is CAISEMGVNTEAFF. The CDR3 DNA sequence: TGTGCCATCAGTGAGATGGGGGTTAACACTGAAGCTTTCTTT.

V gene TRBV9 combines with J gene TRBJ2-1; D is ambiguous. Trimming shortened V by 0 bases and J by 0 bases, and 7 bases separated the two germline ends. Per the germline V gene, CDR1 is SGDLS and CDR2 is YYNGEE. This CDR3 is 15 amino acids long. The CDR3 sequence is CASSVVAGSYNEQFF. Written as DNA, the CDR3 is TGTGCCAGCAGCGTAGTAGCCGGCTCCTACAATGAGCAGTTCTTC.

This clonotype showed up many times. The CDR3 sequence: CASSQDGTGTYEQYV. As DNA, the CDR3 is TGCGCCAGCAGCCAAGATGGGACAGGTACCTACGAGCAGTACGTC. The gene calls are TRBV4-1 and TRBJ2-7, with 8 nucleotides matching TRBD1. The CDR3 has 15 amino acids. Germline V gene sequence: CDR1 MGHRA, CDR2 YSYEKL. With V trimmed by 0 bases and J by 2 bases, 3 bases remained unmatched.

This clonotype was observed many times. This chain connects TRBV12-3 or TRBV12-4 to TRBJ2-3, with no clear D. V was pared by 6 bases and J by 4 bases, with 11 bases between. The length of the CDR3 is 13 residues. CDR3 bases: TGTGCCAGCAGGCCCCGGCCCTCAGATACGCAGTATTTT. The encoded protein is CASRPRPSDTQYF.

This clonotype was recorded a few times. CDR3 in amino acids: CASRLRVGGDGETQYF. The CDR3 region has the DNA TGTGCCAGCAGGTTACGGGTCGGGGGGGATGGAGAGACCCAGTACTTC. V gene TRBV6-6 combines with J gene TRBJ2-5, with 8 nucleotides matching TRBD2. Unmatched junction bases numbered 13, after V lost 6 bases and J lost 4 bases. CDR1 and CDR2 from the germline V gene are MNHNY and SVGAGI (reference sequence). The CDR3 spans 16 residues.

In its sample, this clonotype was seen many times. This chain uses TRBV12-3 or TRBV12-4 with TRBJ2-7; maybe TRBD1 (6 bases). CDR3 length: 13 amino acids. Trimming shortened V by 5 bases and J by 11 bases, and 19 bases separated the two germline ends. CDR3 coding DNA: TGTGCCAGCAGTCCGAAGGGGGTGGGGAAGGAGTACTTC. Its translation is CASSPKGVGKEYF.

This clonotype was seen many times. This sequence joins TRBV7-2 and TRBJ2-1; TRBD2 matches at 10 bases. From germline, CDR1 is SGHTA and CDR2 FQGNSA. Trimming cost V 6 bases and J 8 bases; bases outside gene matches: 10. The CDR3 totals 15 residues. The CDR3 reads CASRVLAGLGDEQFF. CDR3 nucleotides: TGTGCCAGCAGAGTACTAGCGGGGTTAGGGGATGAGCAGTTCTTC. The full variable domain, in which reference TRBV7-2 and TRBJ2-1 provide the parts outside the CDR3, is GAGVSQSPSNKVTEKGKDVELRCDPISGHTALYWYRQSLGQGLEFLIYFQGNSAPDKSGLPSDRFSAERTGGSVSTLTIQRTQQEDSAVYLCASRVLAGLGDEQFFGPGTRLTVL.

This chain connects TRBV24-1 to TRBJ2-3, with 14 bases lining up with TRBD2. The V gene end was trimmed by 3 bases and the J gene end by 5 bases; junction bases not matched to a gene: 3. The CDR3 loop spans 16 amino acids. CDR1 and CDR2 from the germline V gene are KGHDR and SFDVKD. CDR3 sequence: CATSDPGLAGEDTQYF. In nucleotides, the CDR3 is TGTGCCACCAGTGATCCGGGACTAGCGGGGGAAGATACGCAGTATTTT.

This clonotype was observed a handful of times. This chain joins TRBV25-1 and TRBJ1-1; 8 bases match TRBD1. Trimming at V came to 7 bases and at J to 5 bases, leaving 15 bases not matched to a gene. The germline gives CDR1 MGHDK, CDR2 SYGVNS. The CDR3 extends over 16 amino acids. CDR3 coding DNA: TGTGCCAGCATTCCTGCGGGGGCAGGGGGCTTGACTGAAGCTTTCTTT. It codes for CASIPAGAGGLTEAFF. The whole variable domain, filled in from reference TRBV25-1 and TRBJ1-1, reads EADIYQTPRYLVIGTGKKITLECSQTMGHDKMYWYQQDPGMELHLIHYSYGVNSTEKGDLSSESTVSRIRTEHFPLTLESARPSHTSQYLCASIPAGAGGLTEAFFGQGTRLTVV.

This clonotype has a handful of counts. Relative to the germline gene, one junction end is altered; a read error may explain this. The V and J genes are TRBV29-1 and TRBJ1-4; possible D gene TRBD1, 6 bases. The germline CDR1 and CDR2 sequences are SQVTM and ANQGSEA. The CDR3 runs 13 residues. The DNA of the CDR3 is TGCAGCGTTGCCGGGACACAAAATGAAAAGCTGTTTTTT. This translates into CSVAGTQNEKLFF.

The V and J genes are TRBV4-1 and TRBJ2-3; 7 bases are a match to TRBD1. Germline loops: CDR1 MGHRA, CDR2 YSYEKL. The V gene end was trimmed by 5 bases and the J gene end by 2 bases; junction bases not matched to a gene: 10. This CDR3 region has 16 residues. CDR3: CASSEATGRPTDTQYF. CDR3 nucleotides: TGCGCCAGCAGCGAGGCGACAGGGCGACCCACAGATACGCAGTATTTT.

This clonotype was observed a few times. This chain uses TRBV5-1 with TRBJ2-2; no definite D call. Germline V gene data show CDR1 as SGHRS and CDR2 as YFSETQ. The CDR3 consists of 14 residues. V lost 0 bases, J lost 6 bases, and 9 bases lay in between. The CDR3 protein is CASSLVGLSGELFF. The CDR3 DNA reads TGCGCCAGCAGCTTGGTGGGGTTATCCGGGGAGCTGTTTTTT. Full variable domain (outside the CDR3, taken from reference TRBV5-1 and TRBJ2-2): KAGVTQTPRYLIKTRGQQVTLSCSPISGHRSVSWYQQTPGQGLQFLFEYFSETQRNKGNFPGRFSGRQFSNSRSEMNVSTLELGDSALYLCASSLVGLSGELFFGEGSRLTVL.

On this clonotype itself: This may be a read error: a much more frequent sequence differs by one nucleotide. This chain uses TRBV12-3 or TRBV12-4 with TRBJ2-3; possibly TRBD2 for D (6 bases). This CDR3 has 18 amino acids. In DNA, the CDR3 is TGTGCCGGCAGTTCAGTCCGGGGGTCGGCTTGGGGCACAGATACGCAGTATTTT. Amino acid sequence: CAGSSVRGSAWGTDTQYF.

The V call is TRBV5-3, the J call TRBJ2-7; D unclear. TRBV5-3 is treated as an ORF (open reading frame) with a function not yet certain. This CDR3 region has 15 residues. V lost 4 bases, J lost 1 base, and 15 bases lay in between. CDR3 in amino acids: CARSPRPSKSYEQYV. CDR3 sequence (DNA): TGTGCCAGAAGCCCCCGGCCCTCTAAATCCTACGAGCAGTACGTC.

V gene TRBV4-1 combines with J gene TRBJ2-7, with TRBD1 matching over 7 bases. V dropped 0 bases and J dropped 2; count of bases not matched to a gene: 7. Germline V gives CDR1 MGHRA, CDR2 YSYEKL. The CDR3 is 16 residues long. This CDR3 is CASSQDPGQRAYEQYV. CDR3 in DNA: TGCGCCAGCAGCCAAGATCCGGGACAGAGAGCCTACGAGCAGTACGTC.

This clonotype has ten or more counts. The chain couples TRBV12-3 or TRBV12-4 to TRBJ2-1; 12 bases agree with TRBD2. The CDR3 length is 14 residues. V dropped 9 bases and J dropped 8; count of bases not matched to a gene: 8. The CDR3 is CASQLAGGRDEQFF. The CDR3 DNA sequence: TGTGCCAGTCAGCTAGCGGGGGGGCGGGATGAGCAGTTCTTC.

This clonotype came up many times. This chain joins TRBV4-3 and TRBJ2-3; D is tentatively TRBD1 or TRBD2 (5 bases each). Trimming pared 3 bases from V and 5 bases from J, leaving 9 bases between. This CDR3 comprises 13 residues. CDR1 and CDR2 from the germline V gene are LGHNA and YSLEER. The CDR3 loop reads CASSQGRLDTQYF. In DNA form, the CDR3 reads TGCGCCAGCAGCCAGGGACGCTTAGATACGCAGTATTTT.

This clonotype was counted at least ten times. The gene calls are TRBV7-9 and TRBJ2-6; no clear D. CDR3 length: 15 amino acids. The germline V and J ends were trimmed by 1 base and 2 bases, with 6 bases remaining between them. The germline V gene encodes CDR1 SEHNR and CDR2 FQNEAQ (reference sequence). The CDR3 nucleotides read TGTGCCAGCAGCTTAGGTTCGGCTGGGGCCAACGTCCTGACTTTC. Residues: CASSLGSAGANVLTF.

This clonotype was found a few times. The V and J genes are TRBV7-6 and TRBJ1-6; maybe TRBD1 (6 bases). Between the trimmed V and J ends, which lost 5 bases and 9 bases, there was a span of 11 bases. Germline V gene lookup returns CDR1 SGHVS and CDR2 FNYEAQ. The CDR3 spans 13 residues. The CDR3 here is CASSLGQISPLHF. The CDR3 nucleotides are TGTGCCAGCAGCCTAGGACAGATTTCACCCCTCCACTTT.

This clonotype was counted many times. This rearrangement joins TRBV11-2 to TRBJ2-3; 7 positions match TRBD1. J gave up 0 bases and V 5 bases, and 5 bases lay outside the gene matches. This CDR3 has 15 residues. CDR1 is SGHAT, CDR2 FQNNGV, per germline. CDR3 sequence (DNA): TGTGCCAGCAGCGCCGGGGACAGAAGCACAGATACGCAGTATTTT. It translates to CASSAGDRSTDTQYF.

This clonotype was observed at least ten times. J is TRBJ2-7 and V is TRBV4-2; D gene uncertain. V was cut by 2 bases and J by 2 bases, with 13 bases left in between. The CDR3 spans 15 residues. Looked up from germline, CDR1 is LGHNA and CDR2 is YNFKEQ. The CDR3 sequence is CASSQPRANPYEQYF. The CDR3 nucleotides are TGTGCCAGCAGCCAACCCCGGGCCAACCCCTACGAGCAGTACTTC.

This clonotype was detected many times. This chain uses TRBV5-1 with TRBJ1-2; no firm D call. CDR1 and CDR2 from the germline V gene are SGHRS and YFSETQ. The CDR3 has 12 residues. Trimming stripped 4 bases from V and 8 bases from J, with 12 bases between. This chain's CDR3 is CASSPAGVGYTF. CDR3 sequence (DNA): TGCGCCAGCAGCCCGGCTGGGGTCGGCTACACCTTC.

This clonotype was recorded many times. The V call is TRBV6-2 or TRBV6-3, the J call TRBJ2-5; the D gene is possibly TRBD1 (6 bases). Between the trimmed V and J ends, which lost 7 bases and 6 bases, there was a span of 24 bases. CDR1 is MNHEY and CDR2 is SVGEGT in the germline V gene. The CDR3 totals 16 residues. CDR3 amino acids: CASTPVPDRHSKTQYF. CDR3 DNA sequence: TGTGCCAGCACTCCTGTCCCCGACAGGCATAGTAAGACCCAGTACTTC.

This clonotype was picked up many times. DNA for the CDR3: TGTGCCACCAGCGGGGACAGCCGGAACATTCAGTACTTC. Its translation: CATSGDSRNIQYF. The genes are TRBV15 and TRBJ2-4; 7 nucleotides match TRBD1. The germline CDR1 and CDR2 sequences are LNHNV and YYDKDF (reference sequence). Losses at the gene ends were 5 bases for V and 7 bases for J; bases not matched to a gene: 5. The CDR3 is made up of 13 amino acids.

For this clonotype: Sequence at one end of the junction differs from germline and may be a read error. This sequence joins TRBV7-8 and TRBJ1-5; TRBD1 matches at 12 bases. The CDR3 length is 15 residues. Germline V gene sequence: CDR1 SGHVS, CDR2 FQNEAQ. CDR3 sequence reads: CASRVGTGGKQPQHF. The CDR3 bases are TGTGCCAGCAGAGTCGGGACAGGGGGCAAACAGCCCCAGCATTTT.

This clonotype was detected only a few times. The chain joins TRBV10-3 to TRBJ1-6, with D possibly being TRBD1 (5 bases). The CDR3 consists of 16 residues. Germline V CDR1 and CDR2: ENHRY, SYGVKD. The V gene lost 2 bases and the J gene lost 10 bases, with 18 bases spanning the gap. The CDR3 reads CAISERGRTTESPLHF. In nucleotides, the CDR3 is TGTGCCATCAGTGAGAGGGGACGGACGACGGAGTCACCCCTCCACTTT.

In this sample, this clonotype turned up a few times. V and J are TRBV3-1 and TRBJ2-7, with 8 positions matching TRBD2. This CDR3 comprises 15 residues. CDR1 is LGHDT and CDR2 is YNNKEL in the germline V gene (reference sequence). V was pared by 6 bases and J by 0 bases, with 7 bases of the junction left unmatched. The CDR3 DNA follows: TGTGCCAGCAGTAATAGCGGGGAGAGCTCCTACGAGCAGTACTTC. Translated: CASSNSGESSYEQYF.